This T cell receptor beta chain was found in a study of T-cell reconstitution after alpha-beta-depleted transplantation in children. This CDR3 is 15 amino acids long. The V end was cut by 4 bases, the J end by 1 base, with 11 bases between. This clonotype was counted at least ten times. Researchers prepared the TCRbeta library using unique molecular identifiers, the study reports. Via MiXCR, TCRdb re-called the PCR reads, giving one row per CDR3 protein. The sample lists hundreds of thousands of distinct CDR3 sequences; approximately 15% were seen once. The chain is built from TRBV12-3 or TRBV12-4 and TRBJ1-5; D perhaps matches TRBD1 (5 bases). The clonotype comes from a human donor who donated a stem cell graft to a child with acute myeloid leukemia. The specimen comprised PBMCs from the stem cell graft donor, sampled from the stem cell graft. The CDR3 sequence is CASSSGPWSNQPQHF. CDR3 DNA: TGTGCCAGCAGTTCAGGGCCATGGAGCAATCAGCCCCAGCATTTT.